This T cell receptor (beta chain) was documented in a study of T cell repertoires in cytomegalovirus infection. In the case of this clonotype: Its antigen is as yet unknown.

Trimming removed 5 bases at V and 2 bases at J, with 15 bases between. The germline gives CDR1 LNHNV, CDR2 YYDKDF (reference sequence). The CDR3 sequence is 15 residues long. One entry per CDR3 protein results from TCRdb running MiXCR on the reads. The repertoire holds hundreds of thousands of distinct CDR3 sequences, with 42% as singletons. The source material was cultured PBMCs, sampled from culture after CMV antigen stimulation. The genes are TRBV15 and TRBJ1-2; D not certain. This TCR was recovered from a human donor in good health (CMV status not recorded). Some clones in this sample may be carry-over from other donors' samples. The CDR3 DNA is TGTGCCACCAGCCCCGGATGGAAGGGCAACTATGGCTACACCTTC. The encoded protein is CATSPGWKGNYGYTF.